This TCR beta chain was recorded in a study of blood T cell repertoires in COVID-19. Measured with immunoSEQ multiplex PCR; TCRdb has only the in-frame clones, and not every one. The sample includes about 180,000 clones, around 85% of them seen just once. Trimming took 5 bases from V and 1 from J, leaving 18 bases between them. The V gene's germline CDR1 is LNHNV and CDR2 YYDKDF (reference sequence). The CDR3 runs 17 residues. The chain combines TRBV15 with TRBJ2-4, with D perhaps matching TRBD1 (6 bases). The sample comprised peripheral blood. The TCR originated in a man aged 45-65 years with active or convalescent COVID-19. The CDR3 sequence is CATSGYRDESAKNIQYF. CDR3 bases: TGTGCCACCAGCGGCTACAGGGATGAGAGCGCCAAAAACATTCAGTACTTC.